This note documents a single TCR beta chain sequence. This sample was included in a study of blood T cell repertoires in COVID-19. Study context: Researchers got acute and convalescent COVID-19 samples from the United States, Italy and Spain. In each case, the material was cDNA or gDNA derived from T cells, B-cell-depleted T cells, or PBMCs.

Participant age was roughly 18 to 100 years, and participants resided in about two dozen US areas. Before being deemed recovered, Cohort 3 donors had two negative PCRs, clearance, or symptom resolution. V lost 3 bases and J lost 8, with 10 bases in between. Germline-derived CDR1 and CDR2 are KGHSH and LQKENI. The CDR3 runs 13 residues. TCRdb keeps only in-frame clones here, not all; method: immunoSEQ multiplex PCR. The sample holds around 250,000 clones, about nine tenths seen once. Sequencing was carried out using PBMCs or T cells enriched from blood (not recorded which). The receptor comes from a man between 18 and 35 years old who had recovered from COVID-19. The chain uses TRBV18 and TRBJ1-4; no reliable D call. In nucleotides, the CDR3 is TGTGCCAGCTCACCGAACAGAGGGGAAAAACTGTTTTTT. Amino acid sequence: CASSPNRGEKLFF.